The 14 T cell receptor beta chains listed next were all sequenced from one sample in a study of blood T cells in healthy people across ages. Then a second PCR, running roughly 7 to 11 cycles, was carried out with a sample-barcoded 5' primer and a J-beta primer mix. TCRdb re-analysed the 5' RACE reads in MiXCR, keeping a single row per CDR3 protein. The sample shows roughly 700,000 distinct CDR3 sequences, roughly 50% of them seen only once. The sample was blood. The source is a woman in her sixties or seventies in good health.

The chain couples TRBV7-2 to TRBJ2-7, with D possibly matching TRBD1 (6 bases). Trimming pared 4 bases from V and 0 bases from J, leaving 13 bases between. This CDR3 is 15 amino acids long. In germline, CDR1 is SGHTA, CDR2 FQGNSA. The CDR3 loop is CASSWGHSTSYEQYF. DNA of the CDR3: TGTGCCAGCAGCTGGGGGCACAGTACCTCCTACGAGCAGTACTTC. The full variable domain, in which reference TRBV7-2 and TRBJ2-7 provide the parts outside the CDR3, is GAGVSQSPSNKVTEKGKDVELRCDPISGHTALYWYRQSLGQGLEFLIYFQGNSAPDKSGLPSDRFSAERTGGSVSTLTIQRTQQEDSAVYLCASSWGHSTSYEQYFGPGTRLTVT.

The chain recombines TRBV11-3 with TRBJ2-1; no reliable D call. The CDR3 contains 14 residues. The germline V gene has CDR1 SGHNT and CDR2 YENEEA. V was pared by 5 bases and J by 6 bases, with 14 bases between. The CDR3 protein is CASSPVGSSNEQFF. For the CDR3, the DNA is TGTGCCAGCAGCCCCGTGGGGTCCAGCAATGAGCAGTTCTTC.

This clonotype was picked up one time. The chain combines TRBV12-3 or TRBV12-4 with TRBJ2-1; D not certain. This CDR3 spans 13 amino acids. The V end was cut by 3 bases, the J end by 8 bases, with 11 bases between. This CDR3 reads CASSLVRADEQFF. For the CDR3, the DNA is TGTGCCAGCAGTTTGGTCCGAGCAGATGAGCAGTTCTTC.

This chain links TRBV21-1 with TRBJ2-6; the table's D call TRBD2 went unverified against the DNA. TRBV21-1 counts as a pseudogene. The CDR3 has 17 amino acids. CDR3 loop: CASRGLAGESGANVLTF. The DNA for the CDR3 is TGTGCCAGCAGGGGACTAGCGGGAGAGTCTGGGGCCAACGTCCTGACTTTC.

Comments on this clonotype: Germline is not matched at one junction end, which may reflect a read error. CDR3 region: CAGSLGTGDLQYF. The CDR3, as DNA: TGTGCCGGCAGCTTAGGGACAGGGGACCTGCAGTACTTC. This chain joins TRBV7-2 and TRBJ2-5; TRBD1 agrees at 10 bases. Germline values: CDR1 SGHTA, CDR2 FQGNSA. There are 13 residues in the CDR3.

The chain recombines TRBV18 with TRBJ2-7; 8 nucleotides line up with TRBD1. V was clipped by 0 bases and J by 0 bases; unmatched bases: 13. Germline V gene data show CDR1 as KGHSH and CDR2 as LQKENI. There are 19 residues in the CDR3. The CDR3 region has the DNA TGTGCCAGCTCACCACCGTTGGGCCCGACAGGGGCCAGCTCCTACGAGCAGTACTTC. Its protein product is CASSPPLGPTGASSYEQYF.

This clonotype appeared many times. V and J are TRBV11-3 and TRBJ2-3; possibly TRBD1 for D (5 bases). Trimming removed 0 bases at V and 3 bases at J, with 7 bases between. The germline gives CDR1 SGHNT, CDR2 YENEEA. This CDR3 region has 14 residues. CDR3 sequence reads: CASSLEAGTDTQYF. CDR3 coding DNA: TGTGCCAGCAGCTTAGAAGCAGGGACAGATACGCAGTATTTT.

This chain uses TRBV7-2 with TRBJ2-1; TRBD2 matches 12 bases. The end of the DNA aligns better with TRBJ2-7, so the J call may be wrong. CDR1 is SGHTA and CDR2 is FQGNSA in the germline V gene. The CDR3 covers 16 residues. The CDR3: CASSRTSGRHYNEQYF. Written as DNA, the CDR3 is TGTGCCAGCAGCCGCACTAGCGGGAGGCACTACAATGAGCAGTACTTC.

The J gene is TRBJ2-7, the V gene TRBV18; 8 nucleotides align to TRBD2. With V trimmed by 6 bases and J by 5 bases, 9 bases remained unmatched. CDR3 length: 14 amino acids. The germline V gene encodes CDR1 KGHSH and CDR2 LQKENI. CDR3 loop: CASSTGRGADEQYF. CDR3 coding DNA: TGTGCCAGCTCCACCGGGCGGGGGGCCGACGAGCAGTACTTC.

This clonotype was seen more than once but under ten times. The genes are TRBV7-3 and TRBJ2-1; D possibly corresponds to TRBD1 (5 bases). CDR1 SGHTA and CDR2 FQGTGA come from the germline V gene. The V end lost 5 bases, the J end lost 7 bases, and 12 bases lay between the germline ends. The CDR3 is made up of 13 amino acids. CDR3 residues: CASSPGWGNEQFF. The DNA for the CDR3 is TGTGCCAGCAGCCCAGGGTGGGGTAATGAGCAGTTCTTC.

This clonotype showed up just a few times. This chain joins TRBV15 and TRBJ2-5, with 8 bases identical to TRBD1. After removal of 0 bases from V and 2 bases from J, the junction contained 5 bases not matched to a gene. The germline CDR1 and CDR2 sequences are LNHNV and YYDKDF (reference sequence). The CDR3 is 16 amino acids. DNA for the CDR3: TGTGCCACCAGCAGAGATCCGGGACAGGTTCAAGAGACCCAGTACTTC. It translates to CATSRDPGQVQETQYF.

This clonotype was counted ten times or more. The genes are TRBV7-8 and TRBJ1-4; 9 bases are a match to TRBD1. Germline values: CDR1 SGHVS, CDR2 FQNEAQ. The CDR3 consists of 15 residues. The V segment lost 5 bases and the J segment 8 bases; nucleotides outside the gene matches: 9. The CDR3 sequence is CASSPRDRVQEKLFF. The DNA of the CDR3 is TGTGCCAGCAGCCCTAGGGACAGGGTCCAGGAAAAACTGTTTTTT.

The genes are TRBV6-6 and TRBJ2-7; D is unresolved. Germline CDR1 is MNHNY and CDR2 is SVGAGI (reference sequence). The V end lost 5 bases, the J end lost 6 bases, and 11 bases lay between the germline ends. The CDR3 extends over 12 amino acids. CDR3: CASSTVLGEQYF. In DNA form, the CDR3 reads TGTGCCAGCAGTACCGTCCTTGGCGAGCAGTACTTC.

J is TRBJ2-1 and V is TRBV5-1; D may be TRBD2 (5 bases). The germline CDR1 and CDR2 sequences are SGHRS and YFSETQ. The CDR3 has 16 residues. Trimming cost V 0 bases and J 3 bases, with 13 bases left between them. The DNA of the CDR3 is TGCGCCAGCAGCTTGGATAAGCGGTCCCACTACAATGAGCAGTTCTTC. This encodes CASSLDKRSHYNEQFF.